One and the same sample provided the 28 T cell receptor beta chains below, sequenced in a study of T cell changes during pregnancy in multiple sclerosis. Method: immunoSEQ multiplex PCR; TCRdb's copy keeps in-frame clones and lacks some. Found here are 40,000 to 60,000 clones, under 95% of them singletons; the top ten hold roughly 2.7%. This specimen consisted of CD8+ T cells from peripheral blood mononuclear cells, obtained in the second trimester of pregnancy. These receptors all come from a female donor with multiple sclerosis, enrolled in a pregnancy study.

The chain has TRBV7-2 and TRBJ2-5; D is perhaps TRBD2 (7 bases). The V and J ends lost 1 base and 4 bases respectively, with 16 bases between them. The CDR3 is made up of 16 amino acids. CDR1 is SGHTA, CDR2 FQGNSA, per germline. In nucleotides, the CDR3 is TGTGCCAGCAGCTTAGTCGGCGGGGGCGGGATAGAGACCCAGTACTTC. As protein: CASSLVGGGGIETQYF.

V usage is TRBV7-6 and J usage is TRBJ1-1; 9 bases fit TRBD1. V shed 2 bases, J shed 4 bases, and the junction held 2 bases outside the gene matches. The CDR3 sequence is 14 residues long. Per germline, CDR1 SGHVS and CDR2 FNYEAQ. CDR3 DNA sequence: TGTGCCAGCAGCTTAACAGGGGGCCCCACTGAAGCTTTCTTT. Translating it yields CASSLTGGPTEAFF.

V and J are TRBV4-1 and TRBJ1-2; D remains unclear. The CDR3 is made up of 13 amino acids. The germline gives CDR1 MGHRA, CDR2 YSYEKL. V gave up 4 bases and J gave up 7 bases, with 13 bases separating them. DNA for the CDR3: TGCGCCAGCAGCCCCAGCGGAGGGCCTGGCTACACCTTC. Translating gives CASSPSGGPGYTF.

The CDR3 reads CAITLDRDPYEQYF. CDR3 bases: TGTGCCATCACCCTCGACAGGGACCCCTACGAGCAGTACTTC. This chain links TRBV10-3 with TRBJ2-7; TRBD1 matches 7 bases. In germline, CDR1 is ENHRY, CDR2 SYGVKD. This CDR3 region has 14 residues. With 7 bases clipped from V and 2 bases from J, the junction kept 8 bases outside the gene matches.

The J gene is TRBJ2-5, the V gene TRBV9; D gene ambiguous. V was pared by 4 bases and J by 4 bases, with 11 bases between. Germline loops: CDR1 SGDLS, CDR2 YYNGEE. CDR3 size: 13 residues. The CDR3 region is CASSPGSRETQYF. CDR3 sequence (DNA): TGTGCCAGCAGCCCCGGGTCCAGAGAGACCCAGTACTTC. Combining the CDR3 with reference TRBV9 and TRBJ2-5 gives the whole variable domain DSGVTQTPKHLITATGQRVTLRCSPRSGDLSVYWYQQSLDQGLQFLIQYYNGEERAKGNILERFSAQQFPDLHSELNLSSLELGDSALYFCASSPGSRETQYFGPGTRLLVL.

The J gene is TRBJ1-2, the V gene TRBV30, with 11 positions matching TRBD1. Losses at the gene ends were 4 bases for V and 3 bases for J; bases not matched to a gene: 4. The CDR3 contains 14 residues. Looked up from germline, CDR1 is GTSNPN and CDR2 is SVGIG (reference sequence). Written as DNA, the CDR3 is TGTGCCTGGACTGGGACAGGGGGTGACTATGGCTACACCTTC. Protein: CAWTGTGGDYGYTF.

The chain is built from TRBV30 and TRBJ2-7; D may be TRBD1 (5 bases). Trimming took 3 bases from V and 4 from J, leaving 7 bases between them. This CDR3 has 11 amino acids. CDR1 and CDR2 from the germline V gene are GTSNPN and SVGIG (reference sequence). The CDR3 sequence: CAWRTEYEQYF. CDR3 bases: TGTGCCTGGAGGACAGAGTACGAGCAGTACTTC.

The chain recombines TRBV4-3 with TRBJ1-1; TRBD1 is a possible D gene (5 bases). Per the germline V gene, CDR1 is LGHNA and CDR2 is YSLEER. CDR3 length equals 16 residues. Trimming stripped 4 bases from V and 10 bases from J, with 25 bases between. CDR3 region: CASSRLPAGGEDTAFF. Here the CDR3 DNA reads TGCGCCAGCAGCCGCCTCCCCGCCGGAGGGGAGGATACAGCTTTCTTT.

The rearrangement links TRBV19 to TRBJ1-1; unclear D gene. Between the trimmed V and J ends, which lost 3 bases and 4 bases, there was a span of 9 bases. CDR1 is LNHDA, CDR2 SQIVND, per germline (reference sequence). CDR3 length: 13 amino acids. The DNA for the CDR3 is TGTGCCAGTAGTATCTCAGGATCCACTGAAGCTTTCTTT. This gives the protein CASSISGSTEAFF.

The chain employs TRBV11-2 and TRBJ1-5; TRBD1 agrees at 10 bases. CDR3 size: 15 residues. The germline V gene has CDR1 SGHAT and CDR2 FQNNGV. J lost 4 bases, V lost 3 bases, and 3 bases had no gene match. CDR3: CASSLTGGLNQPQHF. The CDR3 bases are TGTGCCAGCAGCTTGACAGGGGGCTTGAATCAGCCCCAGCATTTT.

The chain uses TRBV7-8 and TRBJ1-1, with D possibly being TRBD1 (5 bases). Germline CDR1 SGHVS, CDR2 FQNEAQ. V shed 4 bases and J shed 4 bases, with 10 bases lying between them. The CDR3 runs 13 residues. As DNA, the CDR3 is TGTGCCAGCAGCTCGGACATTCCCACTGAAGCTTTCTTT. This translates into CASSSDIPTEAFF.

V gene TRBV9 combines with J gene TRBJ2-4, with D tentatively TRBD2 (6 bases). V lost 3 bases and J lost 9, with 16 bases in between. This CDR3 spans 14 amino acids. Germline V gene sequence: CDR1 SGDLS, CDR2 YYNGEE. The CDR3 DNA is TGTGCCAGCAGCGGTAGTGGGAGGTTTTCCATTCAGTACTTC. Its protein product is CASSGSGRFSIQYF.

This clone has only one observation. This chain connects TRBV7-2 to TRBJ1-3; D not certain. The germline gives CDR1 SGHTA, CDR2 FQGNSA. The CDR3 extends over 17 amino acids. With 1 base removed from V and 0 bases from J, the gap between germline ends came to 13 bases. The CDR3 sequence is CASSLVGVGLSGNTIYF. For the CDR3, the DNA is TGTGCCAGCAGCTTAGTCGGCGTAGGACTCTCTGGAAACACCATATATTTT.

V is TRBV27 and J is TRBJ2-1, with 7 bases matching TRBD1. CDR3 length equals 12 residues. The V segment lost 8 bases and the J segment 3 bases; nucleotides outside the gene matches: 1. CDR1 is MNHEY and CDR2 is SMNVEV in the germline V gene (reference sequence). As DNA, the CDR3 is TGTGCCAGCGGACAGGTCTACAATGAGCAGTTCTTC. Protein product: CASGQVYNEQFF.

The J gene is TRBJ2-7, the V gene TRBV29-1; tentatively, D is TRBD2 (5 bases). This CDR3 comprises 13 residues. CDR1 is SQVTM and CDR2 is ANQGSEA in the germline V gene. V was trimmed by 4 bases and J by 1 base, leaving 11 bases between them. DNA for the CDR3: TGCAGCGTTGTCGGAGGCATTTCCTACGAGCAGTACTTC. The encoded protein is CSVVGGISYEQYF.

This chain uses TRBV4-3 with TRBJ1-4; TRBD1 is a possible D gene (6 bases). The CDR3 has 15 residues. Trimming shortened V by 0 bases and J by 5 bases, and 10 bases separated the two germline ends. The germline gives CDR1 LGHNA, CDR2 YSLEER. CDR3 DNA sequence: TGCGCCAGCAGCCAAGATGGGACACCAAATGAAAAACTGTTTTTT. Translating gives CASSQDGTPNEKLFF.

This clone was recorded once. The gene calls are TRBV7-6 and TRBJ2-1; a possible D gene is TRBD2 (6 bases). Germline CDR1 SGHVS, CDR2 FNYEAQ. Between the trimmed V and J ends, which lost 1 base and 9 bases, there was a span of 7 bases. The CDR3 is 12 residues long. The CDR3 DNA reads as TGTGCCAGCAGCTTAGGAGCGGGTGAGCAGTTCTTC. The encoded protein is CASSLGAGEQFF. Using reference TRBV7-6 and TRBJ2-1 for the parts outside the CDR3, the full variable domain is GAGVSQSPRYKVTKRGQDVALRCDPISGHVSLYWYRQALGQGPEFLTYFNYEAQQDKSGLPNDRFSAERPEGSISTLTIQRTEQRDSAMYRCASSLGAGEQFFGPGTRLTVL.

The gene calls are TRBV1 and TRBJ1-5. TRBV1 is labeled a pseudogene. The length of the CDR3 is 19 residues. The CDR3 DNA follows: TGCACCAGCAGCCAAGAGGGGCGTTCGGGAGGGATAGAAAATCAGCCCCAGCATTTT. Translation: CTSSQEGRSGGIENQPQHF.

This chain connects TRBV19 to TRBJ1-1; TRBD1 agrees at 11 bases. Germline loops: CDR1 LNHDA, CDR2 SQIVND (reference sequence). The trim removed 5 bases at V and 4 bases at J, leaving 6 bases unmatched. The CDR3 covers 15 residues. The CDR3 DNA follows: TGTGCCAGTAGTGCATGGGACAGGGGGAGCACTGAAGCTTTCTTT. Protein sequence: CASSAWDRGSTEAFF.

V and J are TRBV25-1 and TRBJ2-7; possible D gene TRBD1, 6 bases. V was cut by 4 bases and J by 0 bases, with 7 bases left in between. The CDR3 runs to 13 residues. Per the germline V gene, CDR1 is MGHDK and CDR2 is SYGVNS. In nucleotides, the CDR3 is TGTGCCAGCAGTGCAGGGGTCTCCTACGAGCAGTACTTC. Translated: CASSAGVSYEQYF.

The chain recombines TRBV15 with TRBJ1-1; 7 bases map to TRBD1. Germline values: CDR1 LNHNV, CDR2 YYDKDF (reference sequence). V was clipped by 0 bases and J by 6 bases; unmatched bases: 7. The CDR3 contains 15 residues. DNA for the CDR3: TGTGCCACCAGCAGAGATCGTGAGGGGGCTGCTGAAGCTTTCTTT. It codes for CATSRDREGAAEAFF.

The chain employs TRBV5-4 and TRBJ1-1; D is possibly TRBD1 (6 bases). This CDR3 comprises 14 residues. The V and J ends lost 3 bases and 3 bases respectively, with 12 bases between them. Germline loops: CDR1 SGHNT, CDR2 YYREEE (reference sequence). CDR3: CASSWRGGDTEAFF. The CDR3 DNA reads TGTGCCAGCAGCTGGAGGGGGGGGGACACTGAAGCTTTCTTT.

CDR3 sequence reads: CSVEEDKPYEQYF. CDR3 in DNA: TGCAGCGTTGAAGAGGACAAACCCTACGAGCAGTACTTC. The chain combines TRBV29-1 with TRBJ2-7, with D perhaps matching TRBD1 (5 bases). This CDR3 is built from 13 residues. The V gene's germline CDR1 is SQVTM and CDR2 ANQGSEA. Trimming pared 0 bases from V and 2 bases from J, leaving 8 bases between.

The CDR3 sequence is CASSPTSWSSYEQYF. The CDR3 DNA sequence: TGTGCCAGCAGCCCAACTAGCTGGAGCTCCTACGAGCAGTACTTC. The chain is built from TRBV5-5 and TRBJ2-7; a possible D gene is TRBD2 (6 bases). Germline-derived CDR1 and CDR2 are SGHKS and YYEKEE (reference sequence). Trimming took 4 bases from V and 0 from J, leaving 14 bases between them. CDR3 length: 15 amino acids.

V usage is TRBV27 and J usage is TRBJ1-2; a weak D match, TRBD1 (6 bases). The CDR3 runs 14 residues. V gave up 4 bases and J gave up 5 bases, with 14 bases separating them. The germline V gene encodes CDR1 MNHEY and CDR2 SMNVEV (reference sequence). CDR3: CASSYRASGYGYTF. CDR3 DNA: TGTGCCAGCAGTTACAGGGCCAGTGGATATGGCTACACCTTC.

This chain connects TRBV6-4 to TRBJ2-3, with 8 bases identical to TRBD2. The CDR3 consists of 16 residues. In germline, CDR1 is MRHNA, CDR2 SNTAGT. Germline trimming cut 0 bases from V and 4 bases from J; bases unmatched to any gene: 6. The CDR3 region is CASSDSSGGAADTQYF. The CDR3 coding sequence is TGTGCCAGCAGTGACTCATCGGGGGGGGCCGCAGATACGCAGTATTTT.

V is TRBV6-1 and J is TRBJ2-7; no clear D gene. Germline assignment: CDR1 MNHNS and CDR2 SASEGT. Trimming stripped 6 bases from V and 4 bases from J, with 7 bases between. The CDR3 loop spans 11 amino acids. In DNA form, the CDR3 reads TGTGCCAGCAGGGCAGTTTACGAGCAGTACTTC. This gives the protein CASRAVYEQYF.

This clone has more than one count but fewer than ten. The V call is TRBV9, the J call TRBJ2-5; possibly TRBD1 for D (6 bases). The CDR3 totals 14 residues. Germline-derived CDR1 and CDR2 are SGDLS and YYNGEE. The V end was cut by 3 bases, the J end by 0 bases, with 9 bases between. CDR3 in DNA: TGTGCCAGCAGCGCCACAGGGCACCAAGAGACCCAGTACTTC. Its translation is CASSATGHQETQYF.